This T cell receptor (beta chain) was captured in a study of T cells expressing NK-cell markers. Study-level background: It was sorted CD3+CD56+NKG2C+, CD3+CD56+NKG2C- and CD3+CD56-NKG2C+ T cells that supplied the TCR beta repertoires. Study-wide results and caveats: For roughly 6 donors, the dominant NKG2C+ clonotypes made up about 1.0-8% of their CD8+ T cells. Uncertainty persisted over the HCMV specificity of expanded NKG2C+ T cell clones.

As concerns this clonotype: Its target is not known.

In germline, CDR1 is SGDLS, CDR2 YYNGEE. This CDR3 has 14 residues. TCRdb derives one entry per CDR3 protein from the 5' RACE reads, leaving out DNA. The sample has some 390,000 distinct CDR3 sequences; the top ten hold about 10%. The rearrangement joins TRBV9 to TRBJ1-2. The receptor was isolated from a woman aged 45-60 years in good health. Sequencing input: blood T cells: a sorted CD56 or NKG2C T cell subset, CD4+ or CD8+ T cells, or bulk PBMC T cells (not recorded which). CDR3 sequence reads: CASSVATNSYGYTF.